Described below is a single TCR beta chain sequence and its context. Antigen specificity is unknown. This sample was included in a study of blood T cells in healthy people across ages. Study conclusions and caveats: Versus aged donors, long-lived donors had higher diversity and more naive CD4+ cells.

The donors, all healthy, were Caucasians living in Russia, aged roughly 6 to 100. It was with a sample-barcoded 5' primer and a J-beta primer mix that a second PCR of roughly 7 to 12 cycles was run. One entry per CDR3 protein results from TCRdb running MiXCR on the 5' RACE reads. This sample has 1.5 million to 2 million distinct CDR3 sequences, with about 50% found just once. Germline CDR1 MGHRA, CDR2 YSYEKL. V gave up 0 bases and J gave up 2 bases, with 20 bases separating them. This CDR3 contains 20 residues. V is TRBV4-1 and J is TRBJ2-6; D is possibly TRBD1 or TRBD2 (5 bases each). Sequenced sample: blood. The TCR comes from a woman aged 35 to 49 in good health. The DNA of the CDR3 is TGCGCCAGCAGCCAAGATCCCCGGGACGGGGTGGATCCTGGGGCCAACGTCCTGACTTTC. It is translated as CASSQDPRDGVDPGANVLTF.